This record covers a single T cell receptor (beta chain). Its antigen is still unknown. The sample originates from a study of regulatory T cells in long-lasting Graves disease. At the level of the study: The criterion for persistent Graves' disease was over 5 years of antithyroid drugs with positive TSH receptor antibodies. General study findings and limits: TRBV28 was favored in persistent disease, as were TRBJ1-2 and TRBJ2-5. Those with persistent Graves' had less TCR diversity than newly diagnosed patients.

V lost 7 bases, J lost 0 bases, and 9 bases stayed unmatched. This CDR3 spans 15 amino acids. From germline, CDR1 is SGHTA and CDR2 FQGNSA. The authors built TCR beta libraries using iRepertoire HTBI primers and Arm-PCR of CDR3 regions. TCRdb called the multiplex PCR reads again in MiXCR, with one record for every CDR3 protein. The data contain some 450,000 distinct CDR3 sequences, about a quarter of them singletons. As to time point: persistent/refractory GD, antithyroid drugs over 5 years with positive TRAb. The TCR library was made from RNA extracted from PBMCs. V gene TRBV7-2 combines with J gene TRBJ2-7; 7 positions match TRBD1. The clonotype was recovered from a female donor with Graves disease. The sequenced sample was peripheral blood mononuclear cells (PBMCs), obtained when the disease was refractory, from a patient treated with antithyroid drugs. CDR3 bases: TGTGCCAGCACCCCAGGGGGACATCGCTCCTACGAGCAGTACTTC. Its protein is CASTPGGHRSYEQYF. Full variable domain (missing parts from reference TRBV7-2 and TRBJ2-7): GAGVSQSPSNKVTEKGKDVELRCDPISGHTALYWYRQSLGQGLEFLIYFQGNSAPDKSGLPSDRFSAERTGGSVSTLTIQRTQQEDSAVYLCASTPGGHRSYEQYFGPGTRLTVT.